This T cell receptor beta chain was sequenced in a study of cytomegalovirus exposure and HLA in healthy donors. In the PCR, 60 Vbeta and 13 Jbeta primers were used. The table came from immunoSEQ multiplex PCR; TCRdb's copy has only in-frame clones and leaves some out. The sample has 120,000 to 150,000 clones. CDR3 size: 14 residues. Sequences were obtained from PBMCs. The clonotype comes from a man aged 40-49 years in good health and CMV-seronegative. The chain has TRBV21-1 and TRBJ1-1; the table's D call, TRBD1, was not checked against the DNA. TRBV21-1 is recorded as a pseudogene. CDR3 nucleotide sequence: TGTGCCAGCACCGAAAAGAAACAGGGTTTGGCAGCTTTCTTT. It codes for CASTEKKQGLAAFF.